The 10 T cell receptor beta chains listed next were all sequenced from one sample in a study of blood T cell repertoires in COVID-19. TCRdb's copy holds only in-frame clones and misses some; the assay was immunoSEQ multiplex PCR. The data contain roughly 150,000 clones, 75% to 85% of them seen just once; the ten biggest clones take up 5%. Sequences were obtained from peripheral blood. The source of these receptors is a woman aged 50 to 60 with acute or convalescent COVID-19.

The chain joins TRBV7-2 to TRBJ2-7; 10 nucleotides align to TRBD2. V trimming: 2 bases; J trimming: 7 bases; junction bases outside the gene matches: 8. Per germline, CDR1 SGHTA and CDR2 FQGNSA. The CDR3 has 15 residues. CDR3 in DNA: TGTGCCAGCAGCTTAATGAGCGGGGGGGCAGGGGAGCAGTACTTC. As protein: CASSLMSGGAGEQYF. The whole variable domain, filled in from reference TRBV7-2 and TRBJ2-7, reads GAGVSQSPSNKVTEKGKDVELRCDPISGHTALYWYRQSLGQGLEFLIYFQGNSAPDKSGLPSDRFSAERTGGSVSTLTIQRTQQEDSAVYLCASSLMSGGAGEQYFGPGTRLTVT.

Only a few counts were recorded for this clone. This chain uses TRBV27 with TRBJ1-5, with D possibly matching TRBD1 (6 bases). The CDR3 spans 15 residues. Trimming removed 6 bases from V and 6 bases from J, with 18 bases in between. Germline V CDR1 and CDR2: MNHEY, SMNVEV (reference sequence). In DNA, the CDR3 is TGTGCCAGCAGCCAAACAGGGAGAGAGGGTCAGCCCCAGCATTTT. Its protein product is CASSQTGREGQPQHF.

V usage is TRBV2 and J usage is TRBJ2-3; TRBD2 aligns across 7 bases. V lost 7 bases, J lost 5 bases, and 9 bases stayed unmatched. Per germline, CDR1 SNHLY and CDR2 FYNNEI. The CDR3 extends over 14 amino acids. The CDR3 DNA reads TGTGCCAGCATGGGGGACTACTACAGAGATACGCAGTATTTT. Protein: CASMGDYYRDTQYF.

The gene calls are TRBV28 and TRBJ1-4; TRBD1 is a possible D gene (5 bases). Germline CDR1 and CDR2: MDHEN and SYDVKM. The ends were cut back, 4 bases at V and 2 bases at J, with 14 bases in the middle. The CDR3 length is 16 residues. The DNA for the CDR3 is TGTGCCAGCAGTTCTTCCGCGGGGGATACTAATGAAAAACTGTTTTTT. It translates to CASSSSAGDTNEKLFF.

The V and J genes are TRBV2 and TRBJ1-1; weak D call: TRBD1 (6 bases). Germline V gene sequence: CDR1 SNHLY, CDR2 FYNNEI. CDR3 length equals 17 residues. V was shortened by 10 bases and J by 1 base, with 25 bases between the two germline ends. The CDR3 region has the DNA TGTGCCACCGGACAGCCGGACGCCCCTCTCCAGAACACTGAAGCTTTCTTT. It specifies CATGQPDAPLQNTEAFF.

The chain recombines TRBV4-2 with TRBJ1-1; tentative D call: TRBD1 (5 bases). Germline assignment: CDR1 LGHNA and CDR2 YNFKEQ. V was cut by 0 bases and J by 4 bases, with 12 bases left in between. The CDR3 consists of 15 residues. The DNA for the CDR3 is TGTGCCAGCAGCCAAGATCATAGGGGCTTCACTGAAGCTTTCTTT. Translated, it gives CASSQDHRGFTEAFF.

V gene TRBV12-3 or TRBV12-4 combines with J gene TRBJ2-1, with a tentative D call TRBD2 (6 bases). The CDR3 covers 12 residues. V was pared by 5 bases and J by 8 bases, with 10 bases between. DNA for the CDR3: TGTGCCAGCAGTCTGACTAGTCATGAGCAGTTCTTC. Translating gives CASSLTSHEQFF.

The chain couples TRBV12-3 or TRBV12-4 to TRBJ2-7; weak D call: TRBD2 (5 bases). V lost 5 bases and J 1 base, leaving 9 bases between the germline ends. The CDR3 spans 13 residues. The CDR3 DNA sequence: TGTGCCAGCAGTCCCCCGGGGTCCTACGAGCAGTACTTC. Translation: CASSPPGSYEQYF.

The chain has TRBV9 and TRBJ2-7; D call uncertain. There are 14 residues in the CDR3. Between the trimmed V and J ends, which lost 0 bases and 2 bases, there was a span of 9 bases. Germline V CDR1 and CDR2: SGDLS, YYNGEE. The CDR3 loop is CASSVVALPYEQYF. In DNA form, the CDR3 reads TGTGCCAGCAGCGTAGTGGCCTTACCCTACGAGCAGTACTTC.

The chain couples TRBV27 to TRBJ2-6, with a weak D call TRBD1 (6 bases). Trimming removed 7 bases at V and 4 bases at J, with 8 bases between. The length of the CDR3 is 13 residues. Germline V gives CDR1 MNHEY, CDR2 SMNVEV (reference sequence). This CDR3 reads CASKRGGANVLTF. In DNA, the CDR3 is TGTGCCAGCAAGAGGGGGGGGGCCAACGTCCTGACTTTC.